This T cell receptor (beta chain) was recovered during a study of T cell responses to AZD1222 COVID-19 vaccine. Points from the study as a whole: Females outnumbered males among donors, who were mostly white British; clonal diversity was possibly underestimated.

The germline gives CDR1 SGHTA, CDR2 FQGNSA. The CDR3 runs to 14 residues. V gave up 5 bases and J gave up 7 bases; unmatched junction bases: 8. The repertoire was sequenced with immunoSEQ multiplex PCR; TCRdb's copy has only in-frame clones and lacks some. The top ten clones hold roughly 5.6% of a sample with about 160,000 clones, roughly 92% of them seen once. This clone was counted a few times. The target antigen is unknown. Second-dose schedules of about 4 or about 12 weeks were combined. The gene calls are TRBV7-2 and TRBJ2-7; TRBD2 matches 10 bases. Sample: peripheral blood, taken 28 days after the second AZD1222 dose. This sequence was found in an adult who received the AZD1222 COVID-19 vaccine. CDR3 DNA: TGTGCCAGCAGCCCTAGCGGGAGTTCCGTGGAGCAGTACTTC. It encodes CASSPSGSSVEQYF.